These 10 T cell receptor beta chains originate from one sample sequenced in a study of cytomegalovirus exposure and HLA in healthy donors. Both 60 Vbeta primers and 13 Jbeta primers went into the PCR. Generated by immunoSEQ multiplex PCR, the TCRdb table keeps only in-frame clones and is missing some. The sample lists 150,000 to 200,000 clones; roughly 79% were seen once. Material for sequencing was PBMCs. Receptors originate from a man between 18 and 29 years old in good health and CMV-seropositive.

CDR3 DNA sequence: TGCGCCAGCAGCCATGGGCTCGGGGAACTGTTTTTT. It encodes CASSHGLGELFF. The chain employs TRBV4-3 and TRBJ1-4, with unresolved D. The CDR3 is 12 residues long. Germline V CDR1 and CDR2: LGHNA, YSLEER. Trimming shortened V by 3 bases and J by 12 bases, and 11 bases separated the two germline ends.

The genes are TRBV5-4 and TRBJ1-1; 9 positions match TRBD1. This CDR3 has 15 amino acids. Trimming at V came to 4 bases and at J to 5 bases, leaving 9 bases not matched to a gene. Germline V gene lookup returns CDR1 SGHNT and CDR2 YYREEE (reference sequence). CDR3 nucleotides: TGTGCCAGCAGCCCCGCCGGGACAGGGAATACTGAAGCTTTCTTT. Translating gives CASSPAGTGNTEAFF.

The V gene is TRBV10-1, the J gene TRBJ2-7, with a possible D match to TRBD2 (6 bases). This CDR3 is 16 amino acids long. From germline, CDR1 is WNHNN and CDR2 SYGVQD (reference sequence). V was clipped by 0 bases and J by 6 bases, with 18 bases between them. CDR3 in DNA: TGCGCCAGCAGTGAGTCGATAGGGACTGCCAGCCTCGAGCAGTACTTC. This gives the protein CASSESIGTASLEQYF.

The gene calls are TRBV5-1 and TRBJ2-1; unclear D gene. There are 16 residues in the CDR3. V was shortened by 0 bases and J by 0 bases, with 10 bases between the two germline ends. The germline gives CDR1 SGHRS, CDR2 YFSETQ. CDR3 nucleotide sequence: TGCGCCAGCAGCTTGGAGTCAGGCAGCTCCTACAATGAGCAGTTCTTC. This encodes CASSLESGSSYNEQFF. Together with reference TRBV5-1 and TRBJ2-1, the CDR3 gives the full variable domain: KAGVTQTPRYLIKTRGQQVTLSCSPISGHRSVSWYQQTPGQGLQFLFEYFSETQRNKGNFPGRFSGRQFSNSRSEMNVSTLELGDSALYLCASSLESGSSYNEQFFGPGTRLTVL.

The rearrangement links TRBV27 to TRBJ1-1; 7 positions agree with TRBD1. The CDR3 has 17 residues. Per the germline V gene, CDR1 is MNHEY and CDR2 is SMNVEV (reference sequence). Germline trimming cut 5 bases from V and 0 bases from J; bases unmatched to any gene: 12. The CDR3 loop is CASSPTPTGRLNTEAFF. The CDR3 DNA is TGTGCCAGCAGTCCTACCCCGACAGGGAGGTTGAACACTGAAGCTTTCTTT.

This sequence joins TRBV5-6 and TRBJ1-1; 11 nucleotides align to TRBD1. V was pared by 2 bases and J by 1 base, with 7 bases of the junction left unmatched. The CDR3 has 17 amino acids. Germline loops: CDR1 SGHDT, CDR2 YYEEEE. The CDR3 region is CASSFWTGGERNTEAFF. CDR3 nucleotide sequence: TGTGCCAGCAGCTTTTGGACAGGGGGCGAAAGGAACACTGAAGCTTTCTTT.

This clone showed up just once. The chain links TRBV5-1 to TRBJ1-1; D not resolved. The CDR3 loop spans 12 amino acids. Deletions cut 2 bases from V and 0 bases from J, with 2 bases between. Germline CDR1 and CDR2: SGHRS and YFSETQ. The CDR3 sequence is CASSFMNTEAFF. As DNA, the CDR3 is TGCGCCAGCAGCTTCATGAACACTGAAGCTTTCTTT.

On this clone: A far larger clone differs by one base, so this is likely a read error. At the DNA level, this CDR3 is encoded by other sequences in the same sample as well. V gene TRBV5-4 combines with J gene TRBJ1-3; possible D gene TRBD1, 5 bases. V lost 7 bases and J 0 bases, leaving 17 bases between the germline ends. This CDR3 comprises 16 residues. CDR1 is SGHNT, CDR2 YYREEE, per germline (reference sequence). In DNA form, the CDR3 reads TGTGCCAGCGGCGAGCGACAGACAAGCTCTGGAAACACCATATATTTT. Translated, it gives CASGERQTSSGNTIYF.

This clone appeared once. This rearrangement joins TRBV14 to TRBJ2-7; 7 bases line up with TRBD2. Germline trimming cut 2 bases from V and 5 bases from J; bases unmatched to any gene: 12. Germline loops: CDR1 SGHDN, CDR2 FVKESK. The CDR3 consists of 16 residues. CDR3 coding DNA: TGTGCCAGCAGCCAAAAAACCCCCCCTCTAGCGGACGAGCAGTACTTC. Its protein is CASSQKTPPLADEQYF. Complete variable domain (other parts from reference TRBV14 and TRBJ2-7): EAGVTQFPSHSVIEKGQTVTLRCDPISGHDNLYWYRRVMGKEIKFLLHFVKESKQDESGMPNNRFLAERTGGTYSTLKVQPAELEDSGVYFCASSQKTPPLADEQYFGPGTRLTVT.

The chain links TRBV27 to TRBJ1-2; 7 positions agree with TRBD1. V lost 6 bases, J lost 3 bases, and 1 base stayed unmatched. This CDR3 is 12 amino acids long. From germline, CDR1 is MNHEY and CDR2 SMNVEV (reference sequence). CDR3 loop: CASRQGYYGYTF. The CDR3 coding sequence is TGTGCCAGCAGACAGGGGTACTATGGCTACACCTTC.